Listed here are 29 T cell receptor beta chains from one sample, sequenced in a study of STAT3 mutations in large granular lymphocyte leukemia. Notes on the study in general: Every T-LGLL patient had at least one immunodominant TCRbeta clonotype.

The antigens these receptors bind are not known. Data came from immunoSEQ multiplex PCR; TCRdb stores just in-frame clones and leaves some out. The data hold under 20,000 clones, with 92% observed a single time. The sequenced material came from peripheral blood mononuclear cells. Receptors originate from a man in his sixties with T-cell large granular lymphocyte leukemia. Some clones in this sample may be carry-over from other donors' samples.

CDR3 in amino acids: CASSAGDRELQETQYF. The DNA of the CDR3 is TGTGCCAGCAGCGCCGGGGACAGGGAGTTACAAGAGACCCAGTACTTC. This chain links TRBV5-8 with TRBJ2-5; 9 positions agree with TRBD1. Looked up from germline, CDR1 is SGHTS and CDR2 is YDEGEE. Germline trimming cut 4 bases from V and 2 bases from J; bases unmatched to any gene: 9. The CDR3 covers 16 residues.

J is TRBJ2-6 and V is TRBV7-9, with D uncertain. With 5 bases removed from V and 1 base from J, the gap between germline ends came to 12 bases. The CDR3 is made up of 16 amino acids. Germline-derived CDR1 and CDR2 are SEHNR and FQNEAQ (reference sequence). DNA of the CDR3: TGTGCCAGCAGCCATTACCGTCTATCTGGGGCCAACGTCCTGACTTTC. Protein sequence: CASSHYRLSGANVLTF.

The genes are TRBV10-3 and TRBJ2-7; D is possibly TRBD1 (6 bases). The CDR3 is made up of 13 amino acids. The germline gives CDR1 ENHRY, CDR2 SYGVKD. The V and J ends lost 7 bases and 4 bases respectively, with 14 bases between them. CDR3 region: CAITPGTPYEQYF. In DNA, the CDR3 is TGTGCCATCACCCCCGGGACACCTTACGAGCAGTACTTC.

The chain is built from TRBV7-9 and TRBJ1-1, with no clear D. Trimming took off 1 base at V and 1 base at J, with 4 bases between the two ends. CDR3 length: 13 residues. The V gene's germline CDR1 is SEHNR and CDR2 FQNEAQ (reference sequence). The DNA of the CDR3 is TGTGCCAGCAGCTTAGACCCGAACACTGAAGCTTTCTTT. It encodes CASSLDPNTEAFF.

The V call is TRBV7-3, the J call TRBJ2-1; 10 positions match TRBD2. The CDR3 consists of 15 residues. V trimming: 5 bases; J trimming: 5 bases; junction bases outside the gene matches: 6. CDR1 SGHTA and CDR2 FQGTGA come from the germline V gene. Here the CDR3 DNA reads TGTGCCAGCAGCCAAAGGACTAGCGGAGACAATGAGCAGTTCTTC. It encodes CASSQRTSGDNEQFF.

This sequence joins TRBV6-1 and TRBJ2-7; possible D gene TRBD1, 5 bases. The CDR3 extends over 13 amino acids. V lost 5 bases to trimming and J lost 5 bases, with 13 bases between them. Looked up from germline, CDR1 is MNHNS and CDR2 is SASEGT. Here the CDR3 DNA reads TGTGCCAGCAGTATCTCAGGGTGGAACGAGCAGTACTTC. Translating it yields CASSISGWNEQYF.

This chain uses TRBV18 with TRBJ2-7; D tentatively fits TRBD1 or TRBD2 (5 bases each). Germline V CDR1 and CDR2: KGHSH, LQKENI. This CDR3 region has 14 residues. V was cut by 3 bases and J by 1 base, with 10 bases left in between. The CDR3 coding sequence is TGTGCCAGCTCACCGGGTGGGGGATCCTACGAGCAGTACTTC. Protein: CASSPGGGSYEQYF.

The chain carries TRBV6-4 and TRBJ2-1; the D gene is possibly TRBD1 (5 bases). Germline V gives CDR1 MRHNA, CDR2 SNTAGT. V was clipped by 0 bases and J by 9 bases, with 9 bases between them. This CDR3 is 13 amino acids long. The CDR3 sequence is CASSDSRGGEQFF. CDR3 in DNA: TGTGCCAGCAGTGACTCTAGGGGCGGTGAGCAGTTCTTC.

A note on this clone: At the DNA level, this CDR3 is encoded by other sequences in the same sample as well. The chain combines TRBV5-1 with TRBJ2-5, with D perhaps TRBD1 or TRBD2 (5 bases each). Trimming pared 0 bases from V and 3 bases from J, leaving 9 bases between. CDR1 is SGHRS, CDR2 YFSETQ, per germline. This CDR3 comprises 14 residues. The CDR3 DNA is TGCGCCAGCAGCTTGGGCAGGGAGAAAGAGACCCAGTACTTC. This translates into CASSLGREKETQYF.

The chain joins TRBV5-6 to TRBJ2-3, with unresolved D. The CDR3 runs to 16 residues. The V end was cut by 0 bases, the J end by 5 bases, with 16 bases between. Per the germline V gene, CDR1 is SGHDT and CDR2 is YYEEEE. CDR3 protein: CASSLAAGLPGDTQYF. For the CDR3, the DNA is TGTGCCAGCAGCTTGGCCGCAGGCCTGCCGGGAGATACGCAGTATTTT.

The genes are TRBV19 and TRBJ2-5; D gene uncertain. Trimming stripped 6 bases from V and 4 bases from J, with 12 bases between. This CDR3 is 13 amino acids long. Germline CDR1 reads LNHDA; CDR2 reads SQIVND (reference sequence). The DNA for the CDR3 is TGTGCCAGTAGCCCTGGGAATTTAGAGACCCAGTACTTC. Translated: CASSPGNLETQYF.

The J gene is TRBJ2-3, the V gene TRBV4-3; D perhaps matches TRBD1 (5 bases). From germline, CDR1 is LGHNA and CDR2 YSLEER. V lost 0 bases and J 5 bases, leaving 12 bases between the germline ends. The length of the CDR3 is 15 residues. CDR3 sequence: CASSQDERQGDTQYF. The CDR3 bases are TGCGCCAGCAGCCAAGACGAACGGCAGGGAGATACGCAGTATTTT.

With respect to this clone: Its ends do not fully match the called genes, so a read error is possible. The gene calls are TRBV7-2 and TRBJ2-1, with no clear D. Germline V gene sequence: CDR1 SGHTA, CDR2 FQGNSA. The CDR3 totals 12 residues. The CDR3 DNA is TGTGCCAGCACCTTAGGATACAATGAGCAGTTCTTC. It codes for CASTLGYNEQFF.

The CDR3 bases are TGTGCCAGCAGCTTGAGGGGAGTCATGAACACTGAAGCTTTCTTT. Protein product: CASSLRGVMNTEAFF. The rearrangement joins TRBV5-6 to TRBJ1-1; a weak D match, TRBD1 (5 bases). CDR3 length: 15 residues. V was trimmed by 1 base and J by 0 bases, leaving 10 bases between them. Looked up from germline, CDR1 is SGHDT and CDR2 is YYEEEE.

This clone occurred a few times. This rearrangement joins TRBV5-1 to TRBJ1-1; D gene uncertain. CDR1 and CDR2 (germline): SGHRS, YFSETQ. The CDR3 sequence is 15 residues long. The V gene lost 0 bases and the J gene lost 5 bases, with 14 bases spanning the gap. The CDR3 loop is CASSLEGSLTTEAFF. The CDR3 nucleotides are TGCGCCAGCAGCTTGGAGGGCAGCTTAACGACTGAAGCTTTCTTT.

The rearrangement uses TRBV7-3 and TRBJ2-1; the match to TRBD2 covers 10 bases. This CDR3 is 19 amino acids long. CDR1 and CDR2 from the germline V gene are SGHTA and FQGTGA. V gave up 1 base and J gave up 1 base; unmatched junction bases: 10. The CDR3 reads CASSLRSSGSGFSYNEQFF. DNA of the CDR3: TGTGCCAGCAGCTTAAGGTCTAGCGGGAGTGGGTTTTCCTACAATGAGCAGTTCTTC.

The chain employs TRBV29-1 and TRBJ1-1; D is unresolved. The CDR3 spans 11 residues. CDR1 SQVTM and CDR2 ANQGSEA come from the germline V gene. Trimming took off 2 bases at V and 0 bases at J, with 1 base between the two ends. The CDR3 spells CSVEMNTEAFF. The DNA of the CDR3 is TGCAGCGTTGAAATGAACACTGAAGCTTTCTTT.

V usage is TRBV6-1 and J usage is TRBJ1-1, with D perhaps matching TRBD1 (5 bases). V was trimmed by 4 bases and J by 4 bases, leaving 13 bases between them. CDR1 is MNHNS, CDR2 SASEGT, per germline. CDR3 length equals 14 residues. CDR3 bases: TGTGCCAGCAGTGTGGGGGGGGAGGGCACTGAAGCTTTCTTT. It encodes CASSVGGEGTEAFF.

V is TRBV11-3 and J is TRBJ1-1, with D hard to call. There are 14 residues in the CDR3. CDR1 is SGHNT, CDR2 YENEEA, per germline. Trimming pared 1 base from V and 3 bases from J, leaving 9 bases between. The DNA of the CDR3 is TGTGCCAGCAGCTTAGGAAGAGGAGACACTGAAGCTTTCTTT. Protein: CASSLGRGDTEAFF.

This chain links TRBV7-2 with TRBJ2-1; 7 bases are shared with TRBD1. Germline V gene data show CDR1 as SGHTA and CDR2 as FQGNSA. The length of the CDR3 is 12 residues. The V segment lost 5 bases and the J segment 9 bases; nucleotides outside the gene matches: 4. The CDR3: CASSPRTGEQFF. Here the CDR3 DNA reads TGTGCCAGCAGCCCCCGGACAGGTGAGCAGTTCTTC.

J is TRBJ1-5 and V is TRBV18; no definite D call. Trimming removed 6 bases from V and 1 base from J, with 4 bases in between. The CDR3 extends over 12 amino acids. In germline, CDR1 is KGHSH, CDR2 LQKENI. CDR3 DNA sequence: TGTGCCAGCTCCGTCAGCAATCAGCCCCAGCATTTT. As protein: CASSVSNQPQHF.

The CDR3 DNA sequence: TGTGCCAGCAGTTACGCCGGCCCACCAACTAATGAAAAACTGTTTTTT. Its protein is CASSYAGPPTNEKLFF. The chain recombines TRBV6-6 with TRBJ1-4; D uncertain. The CDR3 has 16 amino acids. Germline V lookup: CDR1 MNHNY, CDR2 SVGAGI (reference sequence). Trimming took off 2 bases at V and 0 bases at J, with 10 bases between the two ends.

The sample holds one count of this clone. V is TRBV30 and J is TRBJ2-5, with 10 bases matching TRBD1. CDR3 length: 15 residues. Germline loops: CDR1 GTSNPN, CDR2 SVGIG (reference sequence). The ends lost 2 bases at V and 4 bases at J; junction bases unmatched: 7. CDR3: CAWSSRDRGRETQYF. CDR3 coding DNA: TGTGCCTGGAGTTCCCGGGACAGGGGAAGAGAGACCCAGTACTTC.

The V and J genes are TRBV30 and TRBJ1-5; D ambiguous. Germline-derived CDR1 and CDR2 are GTSNPN and SVGIG (reference sequence). The CDR3 covers 14 residues. With 0 bases removed from V and 0 bases from J, the gap between germline ends came to 6 bases. Written as DNA, the CDR3 is TGTGCCTGGAGTGTGGGGTATAGCAATCAGCCCCAGCATTTT. Amino acid sequence: CAWSVGYSNQPQHF.

DNA for the CDR3: TGTGCCAGCAGTTCCGACGGGATCAATTCGGAGACCCAGTACTTC. Its protein product is CASSSDGINSETQYF. V and J are TRBV9 and TRBJ2-5, with TRBD2 as a possible D gene (5 bases). The CDR3 runs 15 residues. Trimming removed 5 bases from V and 5 bases from J, with 19 bases in between. The V gene's germline CDR1 is SGDLS and CDR2 YYNGEE.

This rearrangement joins TRBV23-1 to TRBJ1-5; no definite D call. TRBV23-1 is treated as an ORF (open reading frame) with a function not yet certain. The CDR3 is 10 residues long. V lost 3 bases, J lost 9 bases, and 3 bases lay in between. This chain's CDR3 is CASSHGPQHF. As DNA, the CDR3 is TGCGCCAGCAGTCACGGGCCCCAGCATTTT.

The rearrangement joins TRBV29-1 to TRBJ2-1; the D gene is possibly TRBD2 (5 bases). Germline-derived CDR1 and CDR2 are SQVTM and ANQGSEA. This CDR3 has 15 amino acids. The V end lost 5 bases, the J end lost 1 base, and 15 bases lay between the germline ends. CDR3 region: CSVRRRDISYNEQFF. For the CDR3, the DNA is TGCAGCGTTCGTCGACGGGATATTTCCTACAATGAGCAGTTCTTC.

CDR3 DNA: TGTGCCAGCAGTCTTAGGGGGGCTCGGGCTAACTATGGCTACACCTTC. As protein: CASSLRGARANYGYTF. This chain joins TRBV28 and TRBJ1-2; the D gene is possibly TRBD1 (6 bases). The CDR3 is made up of 16 amino acids. Trimming shortened V by 5 bases and J by 0 bases, and 16 bases separated the two germline ends. Germline assignment: CDR1 MDHEN and CDR2 SYDVKM.

The chain employs TRBV7-9 and TRBJ2-7, with 9 positions matching TRBD1. CDR3 size: 13 residues. J lost 3 bases, V lost 7 bases, and 4 bases had no gene match. The V gene's germline CDR1 is SEHNR and CDR2 FQNEAQ (reference sequence). The CDR3 DNA reads as TGTGCCAGCACCTCGGACAGGGGCTACGAGCAGTACTTC. This sequence encodes CASTSDRGYEQYF.